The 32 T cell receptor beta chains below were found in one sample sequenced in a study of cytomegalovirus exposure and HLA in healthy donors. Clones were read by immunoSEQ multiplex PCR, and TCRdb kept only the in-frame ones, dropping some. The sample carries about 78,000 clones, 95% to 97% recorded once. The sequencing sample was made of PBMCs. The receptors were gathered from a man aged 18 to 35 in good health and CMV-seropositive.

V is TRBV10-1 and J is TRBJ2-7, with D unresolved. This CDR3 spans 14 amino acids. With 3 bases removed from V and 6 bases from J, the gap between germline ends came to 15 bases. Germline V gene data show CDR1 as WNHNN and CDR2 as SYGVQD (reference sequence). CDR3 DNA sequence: TGCGCCAGCAGTGATGGGCCGAATTTGGGCGAGCAGTACTTC. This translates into CASSDGPNLGEQYF.

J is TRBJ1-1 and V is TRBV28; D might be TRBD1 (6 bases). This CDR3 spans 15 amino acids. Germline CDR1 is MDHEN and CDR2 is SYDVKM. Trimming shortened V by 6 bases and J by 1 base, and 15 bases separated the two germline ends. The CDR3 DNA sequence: TGTGCCAGCAGCCTGGGGGGGGCGGGGAACACTGAAGCTTTCTTT. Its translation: CASSLGGAGNTEAFF.

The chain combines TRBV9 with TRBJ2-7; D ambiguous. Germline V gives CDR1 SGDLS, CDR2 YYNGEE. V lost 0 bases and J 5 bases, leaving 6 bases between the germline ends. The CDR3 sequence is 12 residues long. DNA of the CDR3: TGTGCCAGCAGCGTAGGTAGTAACGAGCAGTACTTC. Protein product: CASSVGSNEQYF.

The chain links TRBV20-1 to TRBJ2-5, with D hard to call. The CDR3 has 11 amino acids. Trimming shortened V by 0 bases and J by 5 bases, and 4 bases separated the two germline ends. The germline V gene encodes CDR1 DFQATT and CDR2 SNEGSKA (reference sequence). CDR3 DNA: TGCAGTGCTAGAGATCGGGAGACCCAGTACTTC. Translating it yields CSARDRETQYF.

DNA of the CDR3: TGTGCCATCAGTACCGGACTAGCGGGAACTTACTACAATGAGCAGTTCTTC. Its translation: CAISTGLAGTYYNEQFF. The J gene is TRBJ2-1, the V gene TRBV10-3; 12 bases align to TRBD2. V lost 5 bases to trimming and J lost 3 bases; unmatched junction nucleotides: 8. The CDR3 length is 17 residues. CDR1 is ENHRY, CDR2 SYGVKD, per germline.

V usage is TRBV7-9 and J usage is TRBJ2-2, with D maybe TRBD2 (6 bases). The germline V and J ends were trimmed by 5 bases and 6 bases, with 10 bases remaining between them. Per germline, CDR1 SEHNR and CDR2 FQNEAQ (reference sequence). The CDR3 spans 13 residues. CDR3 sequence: CASSPGVAGELFF. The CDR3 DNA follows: TGTGCCAGCAGCCCGGGGGTGGCCGGGGAGCTGTTTTTT.

The CDR3 DNA sequence: TGTGCCTGGGATGATAGCTCTGGGGCCAACGTCCTGACTTTC. This translates into CAWDDSSGANVLTF. This chain joins TRBV30 and TRBJ2-6; D not certain. With 5 bases removed from V and 0 bases from J, the gap between germline ends came to 8 bases. The CDR3 covers 14 residues. The germline V gene encodes CDR1 GTSNPN and CDR2 SVGIG (reference sequence). The full variable domain, with the rest looked up from reference TRBV30 and TRBJ2-6, is SQTIHQWPATLVQPVGSPLSLECTVEGTSNPNLYWYRQAAGRGLQLLFYSVGIGQISSEVPQNLSASRPQDRQFILSSKKLLLSDSGFYLCAWDDSSGANVLTFGAGSRLTVL.

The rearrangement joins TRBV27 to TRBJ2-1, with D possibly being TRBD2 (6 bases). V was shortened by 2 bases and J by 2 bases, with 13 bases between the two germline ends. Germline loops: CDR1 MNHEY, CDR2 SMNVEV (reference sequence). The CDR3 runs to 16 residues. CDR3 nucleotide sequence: TGTGCCAGCAGTTTAGGGGGAGGCTCGCCCTACAATGAGCAGTTCTTC. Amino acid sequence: CASSLGGGSPYNEQFF.

CDR3 protein: CASSLGTSGVATQYF. The CDR3 DNA is TGTGCCAGCAGCCTCGGGACTAGCGGGGTGGCCACCCAGTACTTC. The rearrangement joins TRBV11-3 to TRBJ2-5, with 13 bases matching TRBD2. Germline CDR1 reads SGHNT; CDR2 reads YENEEA. The CDR3 is 15 residues long. V lost 5 bases, J lost 8 bases, and 8 bases stayed unmatched.

DNA for the CDR3: TGTGCCAGCAGCCCTAGGGGTGGCGAGACCCAGTACTTC. Protein: CASSPRGGETQYF. This chain connects TRBV7-2 to TRBJ2-5, with D tentatively TRBD1 (5 bases). Germline V gives CDR1 SGHTA, CDR2 FQGNSA. The length of the CDR3 is 13 residues. V lost 5 bases and J 5 bases, leaving 12 bases between the germline ends.

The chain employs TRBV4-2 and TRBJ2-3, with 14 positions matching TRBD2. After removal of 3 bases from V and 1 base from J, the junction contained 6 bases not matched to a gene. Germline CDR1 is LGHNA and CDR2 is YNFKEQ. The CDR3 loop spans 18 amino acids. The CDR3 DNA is TGTGCCAGCAGCCAGGGAGGACTAGCGGGAGGCGGCACAGATACGCAGTATTTT. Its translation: CASSQGGLAGGGTDTQYF.

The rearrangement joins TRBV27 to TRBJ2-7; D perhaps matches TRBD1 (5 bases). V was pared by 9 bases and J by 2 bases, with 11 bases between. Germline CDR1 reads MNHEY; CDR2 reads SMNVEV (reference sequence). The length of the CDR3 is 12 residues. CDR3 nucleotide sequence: TGTGCCAGTCCCCTAGGGGCCTACGAGCAGTACTTC. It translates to CASPLGAYEQYF.

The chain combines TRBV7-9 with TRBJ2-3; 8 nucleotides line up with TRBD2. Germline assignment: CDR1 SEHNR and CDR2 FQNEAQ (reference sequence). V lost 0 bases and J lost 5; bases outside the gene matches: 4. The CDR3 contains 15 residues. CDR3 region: CASSLARGVGDTQYF. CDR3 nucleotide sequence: TGTGCCAGCAGCTTAGCGCGGGGGGTTGGAGATACGCAGTATTTT.

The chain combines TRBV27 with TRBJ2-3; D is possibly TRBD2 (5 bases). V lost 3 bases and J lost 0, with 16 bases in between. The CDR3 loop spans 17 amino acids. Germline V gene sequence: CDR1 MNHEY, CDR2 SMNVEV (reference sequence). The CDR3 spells CASSFLEGGSSTDTQYF. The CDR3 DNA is TGTGCCAGCAGTTTCCTCGAGGGCGGGTCTAGCACAGATACGCAGTATTTT.

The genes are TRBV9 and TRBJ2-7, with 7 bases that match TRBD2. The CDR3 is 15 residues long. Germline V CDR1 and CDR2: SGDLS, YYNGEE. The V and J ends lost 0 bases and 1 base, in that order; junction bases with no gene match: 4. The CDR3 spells CASSVGAGVSYEQYF. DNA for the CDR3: TGTGCCAGCAGCGTAGGGGCGGGAGTATCCTACGAGCAGTACTTC. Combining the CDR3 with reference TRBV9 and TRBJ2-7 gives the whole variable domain DSGVTQTPKHLITATGQRVTLRCSPRSGDLSVYWYQQSLDQGLQFLIQYYNGEERAKGNILERFSAQQFPDLHSELNLSSLELGDSALYFCASSVGAGVSYEQYFGPGTRLTVT.

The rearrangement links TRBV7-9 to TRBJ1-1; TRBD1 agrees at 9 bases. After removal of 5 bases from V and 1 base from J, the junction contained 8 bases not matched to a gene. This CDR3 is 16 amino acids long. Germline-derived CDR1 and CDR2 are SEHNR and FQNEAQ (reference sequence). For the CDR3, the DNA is TGTGCCAGCAGCCCGAGGACAGGGGCCGGGAACACTGAAGCTTTCTTT. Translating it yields CASSPRTGAGNTEAFF.

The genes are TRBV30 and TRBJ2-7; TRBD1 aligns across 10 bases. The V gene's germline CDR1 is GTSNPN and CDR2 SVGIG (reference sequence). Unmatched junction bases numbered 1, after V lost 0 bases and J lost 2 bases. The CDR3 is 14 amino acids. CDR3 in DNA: TGTGCCTGGAGTGTTGGGACAGGGGCCTACGAGCAGTACTTC. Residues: CAWSVGTGAYEQYF.

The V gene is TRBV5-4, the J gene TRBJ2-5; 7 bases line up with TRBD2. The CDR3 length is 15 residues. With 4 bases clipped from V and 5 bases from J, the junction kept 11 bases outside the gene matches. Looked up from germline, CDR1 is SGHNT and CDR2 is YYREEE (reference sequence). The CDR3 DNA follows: TGTGCCAGCAGCCCTAGCGGTCGTTCCCAGGAGACCCAGTACTTC. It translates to CASSPSGRSQETQYF.

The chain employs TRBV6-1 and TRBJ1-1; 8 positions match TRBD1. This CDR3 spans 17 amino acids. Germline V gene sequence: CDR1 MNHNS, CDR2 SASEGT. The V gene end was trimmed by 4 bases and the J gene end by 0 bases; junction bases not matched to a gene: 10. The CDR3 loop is CASSVGRDRTMNTEAFF. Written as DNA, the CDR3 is TGTGCCAGCAGTGTAGGTAGGGACAGGACCATGAACACTGAAGCTTTCTTT.

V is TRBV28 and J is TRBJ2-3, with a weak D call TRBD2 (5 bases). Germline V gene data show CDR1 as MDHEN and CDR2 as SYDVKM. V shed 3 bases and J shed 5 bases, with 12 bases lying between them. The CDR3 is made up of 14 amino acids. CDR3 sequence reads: CASSLRGIGDTQYF. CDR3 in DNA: TGTGCCAGCAGTTTGCGAGGGATTGGAGATACGCAGTATTTT. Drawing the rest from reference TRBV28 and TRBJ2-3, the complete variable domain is DVKVTQSSRYLVKRTGEKVFLECVQDMDHENMFWYRQDPGLGLRLIYFSYDVKMKEKGDIPEGYSVSREKKERFSLILESASTNQTSMYLCASSLRGIGDTQYFGPGTRLTVL.

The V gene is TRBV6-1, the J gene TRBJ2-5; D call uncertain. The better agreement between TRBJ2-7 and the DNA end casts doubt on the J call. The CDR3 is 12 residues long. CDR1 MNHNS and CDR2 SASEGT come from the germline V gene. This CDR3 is CASSEALNEQYF. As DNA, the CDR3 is TGTGCCAGCAGTGAAGCTTTGAACGAGCAGTACTTC.

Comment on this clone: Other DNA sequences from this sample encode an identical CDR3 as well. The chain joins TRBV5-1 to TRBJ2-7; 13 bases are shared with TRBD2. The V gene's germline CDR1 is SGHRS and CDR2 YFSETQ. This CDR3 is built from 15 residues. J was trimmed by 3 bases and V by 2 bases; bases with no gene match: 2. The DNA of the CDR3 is TGCGCCAGCAGCTTACTAGCGGGAGGGAACTACGAGCAGTACTTC. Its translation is CASSLLAGGNYEQYF.

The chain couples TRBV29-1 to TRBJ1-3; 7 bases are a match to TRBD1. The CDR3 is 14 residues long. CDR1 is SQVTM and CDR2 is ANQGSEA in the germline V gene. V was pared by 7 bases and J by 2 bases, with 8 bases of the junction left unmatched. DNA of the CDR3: TGCAGCGCGCGGGACAGACTCACTGGAAACACCATATATTTT. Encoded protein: CSARDRLTGNTIYF.

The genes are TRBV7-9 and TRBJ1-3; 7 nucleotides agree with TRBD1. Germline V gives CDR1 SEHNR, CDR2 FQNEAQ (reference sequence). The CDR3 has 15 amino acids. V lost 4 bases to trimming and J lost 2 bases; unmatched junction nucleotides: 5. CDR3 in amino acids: CASSWATGAGNTIYF. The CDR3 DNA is TGTGCCAGCAGCTGGGCAACAGGGGCTGGAAACACCATATATTTT.

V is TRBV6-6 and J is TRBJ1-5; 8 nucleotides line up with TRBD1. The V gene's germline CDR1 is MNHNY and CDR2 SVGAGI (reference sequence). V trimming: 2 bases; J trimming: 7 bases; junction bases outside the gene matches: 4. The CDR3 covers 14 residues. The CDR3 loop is CASSYPDREQPQHF. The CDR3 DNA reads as TGTGCCAGCAGTTACCCGGACAGGGAGCAGCCCCAGCATTTT.

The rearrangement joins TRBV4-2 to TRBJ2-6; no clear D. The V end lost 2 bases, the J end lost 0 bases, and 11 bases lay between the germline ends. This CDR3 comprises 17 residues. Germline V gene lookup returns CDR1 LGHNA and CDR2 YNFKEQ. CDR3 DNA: TGTGCCAGCAGCCAATTGACTGGCCTCTCTGGGGCCAACGTCCTGACTTTC. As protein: CASSQLTGLSGANVLTF.

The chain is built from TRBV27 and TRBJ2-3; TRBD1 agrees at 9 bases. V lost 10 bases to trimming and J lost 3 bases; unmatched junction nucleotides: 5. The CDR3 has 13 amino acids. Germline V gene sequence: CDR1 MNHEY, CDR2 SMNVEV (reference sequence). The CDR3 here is CATWTGETDTQYF. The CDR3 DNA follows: TGTGCCACCTGGACAGGGGAAACAGATACGCAGTATTTT.

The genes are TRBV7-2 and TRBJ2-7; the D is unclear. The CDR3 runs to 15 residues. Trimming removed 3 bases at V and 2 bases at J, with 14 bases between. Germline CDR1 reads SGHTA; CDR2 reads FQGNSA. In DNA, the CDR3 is TGTGCCAGCAGCTTGATCGTTAGTAATGCCTACGAGCAGTACTTC. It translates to CASSLIVSNAYEQYF.

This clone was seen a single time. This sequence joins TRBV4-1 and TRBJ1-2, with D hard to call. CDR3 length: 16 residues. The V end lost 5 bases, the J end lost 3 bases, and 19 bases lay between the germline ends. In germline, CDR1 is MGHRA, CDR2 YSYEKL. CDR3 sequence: CASSEIETPDYYGYTF. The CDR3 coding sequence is TGCGCCAGCAGCGAGATCGAGACACCGGACTACTATGGCTACACCTTC.

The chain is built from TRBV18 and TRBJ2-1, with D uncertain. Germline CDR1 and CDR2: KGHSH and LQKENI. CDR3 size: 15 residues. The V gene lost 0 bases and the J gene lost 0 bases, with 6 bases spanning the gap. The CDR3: CASSPPSSSYNEQFF. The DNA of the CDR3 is TGTGCCAGCTCACCACCGTCGTCCTCCTACAATGAGCAGTTCTTC.

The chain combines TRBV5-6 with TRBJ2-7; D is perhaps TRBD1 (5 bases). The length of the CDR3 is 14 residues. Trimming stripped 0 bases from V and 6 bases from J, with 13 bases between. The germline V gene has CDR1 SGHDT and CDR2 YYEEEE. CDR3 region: CASSLVGPRGEQYF. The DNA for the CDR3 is TGTGCCAGCAGCTTGGTTGGCCCAAGGGGCGAGCAGTACTTC.

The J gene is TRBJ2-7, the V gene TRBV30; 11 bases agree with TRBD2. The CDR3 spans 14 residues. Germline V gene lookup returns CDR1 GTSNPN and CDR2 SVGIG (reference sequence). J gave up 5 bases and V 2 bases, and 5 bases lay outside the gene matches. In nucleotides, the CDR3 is TGTGCCTGGAGTCGGGCTAGCGGGAGGCACGAGCAGTACTTC. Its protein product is CAWSRASGRHEQYF.